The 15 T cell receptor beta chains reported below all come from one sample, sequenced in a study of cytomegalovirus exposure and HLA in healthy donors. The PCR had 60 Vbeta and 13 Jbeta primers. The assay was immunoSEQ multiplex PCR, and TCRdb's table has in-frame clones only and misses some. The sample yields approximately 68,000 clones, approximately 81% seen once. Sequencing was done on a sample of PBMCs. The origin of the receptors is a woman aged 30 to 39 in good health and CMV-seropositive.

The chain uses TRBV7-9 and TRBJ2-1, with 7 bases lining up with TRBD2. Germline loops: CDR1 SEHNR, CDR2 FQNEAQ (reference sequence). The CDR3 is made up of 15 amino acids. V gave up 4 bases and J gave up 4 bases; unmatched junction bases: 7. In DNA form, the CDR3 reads TGTGCCAGCAGCTCACCGGGACTAAGGTACAATGAGCAGTTCTTC. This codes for CASSSPGLRYNEQFF.

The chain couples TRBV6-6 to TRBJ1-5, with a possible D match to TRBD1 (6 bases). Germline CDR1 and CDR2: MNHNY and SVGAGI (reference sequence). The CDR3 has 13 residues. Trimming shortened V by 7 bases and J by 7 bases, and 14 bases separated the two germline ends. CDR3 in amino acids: CASTLTGSQPQHF. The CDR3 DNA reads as TGTGCCAGCACCCTAACAGGGAGCCAGCCCCAGCATTTT.

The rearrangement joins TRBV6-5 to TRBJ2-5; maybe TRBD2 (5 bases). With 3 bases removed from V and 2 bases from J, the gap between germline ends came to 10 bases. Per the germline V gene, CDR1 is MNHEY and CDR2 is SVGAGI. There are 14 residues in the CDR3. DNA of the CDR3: TGTGCCAGCAGTTATCGAGGGAGACAAGAGACCCAGTACTTC. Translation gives CASSYRGRQETQYF.

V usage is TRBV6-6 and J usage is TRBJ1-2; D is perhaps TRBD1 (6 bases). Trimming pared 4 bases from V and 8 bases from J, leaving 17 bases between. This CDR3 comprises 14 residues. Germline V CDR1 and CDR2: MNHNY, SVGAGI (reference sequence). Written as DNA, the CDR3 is TGTGCCAGCAGTTCCGACACCCCCAGGGGCGGCTACACCTTC. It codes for CASSSDTPRGGYTF.

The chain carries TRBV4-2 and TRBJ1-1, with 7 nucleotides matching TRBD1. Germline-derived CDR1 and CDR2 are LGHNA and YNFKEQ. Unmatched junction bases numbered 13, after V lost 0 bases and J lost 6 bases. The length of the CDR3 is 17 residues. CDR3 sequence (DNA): TGTGCCAGCAGCCAAGAAATTACGTGGCAGGGGGTGTCTGAAGCTTTCTTT. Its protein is CASSQEITWQGVSEAFF.

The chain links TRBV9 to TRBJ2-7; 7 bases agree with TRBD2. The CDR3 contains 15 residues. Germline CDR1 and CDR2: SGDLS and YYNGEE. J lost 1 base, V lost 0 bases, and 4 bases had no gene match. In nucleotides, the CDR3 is TGTGCCAGCAGCGTAGGCGGGAGTCTATCCTACGAGCAGTACTTC. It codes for CASSVGGSLSYEQYF.

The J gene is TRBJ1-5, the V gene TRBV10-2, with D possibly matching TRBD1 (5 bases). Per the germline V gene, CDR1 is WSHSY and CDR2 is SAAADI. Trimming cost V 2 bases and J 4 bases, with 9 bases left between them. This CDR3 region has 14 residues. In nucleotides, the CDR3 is TGCGCCAGCAGTGAGCCAGGGCGGAATCAGCCCCAGCATTTT. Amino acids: CASSEPGRNQPQHF.

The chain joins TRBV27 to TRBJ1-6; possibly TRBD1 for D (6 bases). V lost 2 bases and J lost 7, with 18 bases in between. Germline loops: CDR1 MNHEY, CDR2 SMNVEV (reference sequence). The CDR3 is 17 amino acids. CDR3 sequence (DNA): TGTGCCAGCAGTTTAAGCCCGGGGGGGGCAAGGAATTCACCCCTCCACTTT. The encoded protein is CASSLSPGGARNSPLHF.

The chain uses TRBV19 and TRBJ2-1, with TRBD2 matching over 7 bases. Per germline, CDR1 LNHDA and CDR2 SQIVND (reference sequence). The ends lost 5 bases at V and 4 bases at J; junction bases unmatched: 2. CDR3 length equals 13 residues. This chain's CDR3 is CASSWGGYNEQFF. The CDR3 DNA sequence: TGTGCCAGTAGTTGGGGGGGTTACAATGAGCAGTTCTTC.

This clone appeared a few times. DNA of the CDR3: TGTGCCAGCAGTTACAGGGGGGAGACCCAGTACTTC. Translation gives CASSYRGETQYF. This chain connects TRBV2 to TRBJ2-5, with 8 bases that match TRBD1. V was pared by 5 bases and J by 5 bases, with 1 base of the junction left unmatched. The CDR3 extends over 12 amino acids. The germline CDR1 and CDR2 sequences are SNHLY and FYNNEI.

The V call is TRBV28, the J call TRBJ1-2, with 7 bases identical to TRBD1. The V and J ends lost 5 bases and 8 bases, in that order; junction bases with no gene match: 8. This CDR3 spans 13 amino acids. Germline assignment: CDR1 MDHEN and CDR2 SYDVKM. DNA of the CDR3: TGTGCCAGCAGTCCCGACAGGGTGAAGGGCTACACCTTC. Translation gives CASSPDRVKGYTF.

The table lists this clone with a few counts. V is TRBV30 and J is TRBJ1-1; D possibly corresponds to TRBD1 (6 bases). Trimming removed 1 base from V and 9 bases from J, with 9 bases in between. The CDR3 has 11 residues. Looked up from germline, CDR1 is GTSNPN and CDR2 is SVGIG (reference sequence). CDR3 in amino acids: CAWSAQGKAFF. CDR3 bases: TGTGCCTGGAGTGCACAGGGAAAAGCTTTCTTT.

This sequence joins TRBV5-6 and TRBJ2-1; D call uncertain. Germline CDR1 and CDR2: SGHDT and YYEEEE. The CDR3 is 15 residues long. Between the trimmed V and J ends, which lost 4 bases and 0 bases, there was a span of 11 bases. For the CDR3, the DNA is TGTGCCAGCAGCCAAAACCAGGTCTCCTACAATGAGCAGTTCTTC. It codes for CASSQNQVSYNEQFF.

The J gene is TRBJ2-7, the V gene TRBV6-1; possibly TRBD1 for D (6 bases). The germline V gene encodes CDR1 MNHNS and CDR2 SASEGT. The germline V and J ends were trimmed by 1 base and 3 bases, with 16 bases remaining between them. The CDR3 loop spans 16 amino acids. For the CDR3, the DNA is TGTGCCAGCAGTGAAGTCTCCAGGGGTTGGGGCTACGAGCAGTACTTC. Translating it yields CASSEVSRGWGYEQYF.

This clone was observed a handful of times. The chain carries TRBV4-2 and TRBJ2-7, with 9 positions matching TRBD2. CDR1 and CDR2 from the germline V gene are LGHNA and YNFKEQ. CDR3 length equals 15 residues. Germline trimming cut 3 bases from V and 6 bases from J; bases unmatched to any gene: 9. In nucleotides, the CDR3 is TGTGCCAGCAGCCAGGGCGCGGGAGGGCCTATCGAGCAGTACTTC. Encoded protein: CASSQGAGGPIEQYF.